Sequencing of this T cell receptor (beta chain) was carried out in a study of blood T cell repertoires in COVID-19. Study in general: The United States, Italy and Spain were the sources of the acute and convalescent COVID-19 samples.

In the authors' methods: Estimation of nucleated cell counts was performed using reference gene primer amplification. TCRdb's table, derived via immunoSEQ multiplex PCR, lists solely in-frame clones and lacks some. V, J and clone size are those of that table, while D and trimming were read from the DNA. The sample contains about 330,000 clones, about 82% of which appear only once. The germline CDR1 and CDR2 sequences are SGHNT and YYREEE (reference sequence). The CDR3 length is 15 residues. The V end was cut by 2 bases, the J end by 0 bases, with 10 bases between. This chain links TRBV5-4 with TRBJ2-3, with D perhaps TRBD2 (5 bases). This receptor was taken from a woman between 50 and 59 years old with acute or convalescent COVID-19. The specimen was peripheral blood. CDR3 DNA sequence: TGTGCCAGCAGCTTTGGGCGGGTCAGCACAGATACGCAGTATTTT. Translated, it gives CASSFGRVSTDTQYF.